This T cell receptor (beta chain) was documented in a study of cytomegalovirus exposure and HLA in healthy donors. Overall study: There were about 85 million unique TCRs (from HLA-typed donors) in an early data release.

Trimming at V came to 0 bases and at J to 5 bases, leaving 6 bases not matched to a gene. The V gene's germline CDR1 is SGHNT and CDR2 YYREEE (reference sequence). The CDR3 has 16 residues. Points from the study as a whole: Trimming of TCR beta V- and J-genes showed a link, identified in a later analysis, to a missense DCLRE1C variant.

The primer mix had 60 Vbeta and 13 Jbeta primers. Profiling relied on immunoSEQ multiplex PCR, and the TCRdb table lists in-frame clones only, not all of them. This table holds 150,000 to 200,000 clones, 75% to 90% found once. As to this clone: Its matching antigen is unknown.

Sequencing used PBMCs. The chain has TRBV5-4 and TRBJ2-1; 9 bases fit TRBD2. The sequence was obtained from a human donor in good health. The CDR3 bases are TGTGCCAGCAGCTTGGCTCGGACTAGCGCGGACAATGAGCAGTTCTTC. It specifies CASSLARTSADNEQFF.